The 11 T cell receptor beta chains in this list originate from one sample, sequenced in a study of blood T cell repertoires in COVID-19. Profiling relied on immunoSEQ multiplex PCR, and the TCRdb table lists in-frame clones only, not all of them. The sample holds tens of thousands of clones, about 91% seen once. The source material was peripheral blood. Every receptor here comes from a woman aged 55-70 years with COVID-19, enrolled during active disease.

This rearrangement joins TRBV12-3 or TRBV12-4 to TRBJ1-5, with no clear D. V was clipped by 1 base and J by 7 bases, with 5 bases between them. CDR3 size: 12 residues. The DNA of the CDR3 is TGTGCCAGCAGTTTAGGCGAGCAGCCCCAGCATTTT. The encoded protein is CASSLGEQPQHF.

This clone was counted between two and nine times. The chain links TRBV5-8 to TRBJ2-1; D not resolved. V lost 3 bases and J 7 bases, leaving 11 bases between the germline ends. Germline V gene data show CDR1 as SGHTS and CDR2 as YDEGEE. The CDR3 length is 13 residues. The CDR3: CASSYVPVNEQFF. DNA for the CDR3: TGTGCCAGCAGCTATGTCCCCGTGAATGAGCAGTTCTTC.

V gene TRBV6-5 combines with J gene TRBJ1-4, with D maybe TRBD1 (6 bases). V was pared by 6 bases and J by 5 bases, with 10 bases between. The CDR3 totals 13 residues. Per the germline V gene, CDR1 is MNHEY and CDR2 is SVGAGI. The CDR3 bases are TGTGCCAGCAGAGGACAGACAAATGAAAAACTGTTTTTT. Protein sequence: CASRGQTNEKLFF.

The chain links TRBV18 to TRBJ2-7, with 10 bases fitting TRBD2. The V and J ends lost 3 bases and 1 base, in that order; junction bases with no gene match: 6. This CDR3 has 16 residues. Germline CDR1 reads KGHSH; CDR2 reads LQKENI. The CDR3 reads CASSPVPGLASYEQYF. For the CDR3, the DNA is TGTGCCAGCTCACCCGTCCCGGGACTAGCGTCCTACGAGCAGTACTTC.

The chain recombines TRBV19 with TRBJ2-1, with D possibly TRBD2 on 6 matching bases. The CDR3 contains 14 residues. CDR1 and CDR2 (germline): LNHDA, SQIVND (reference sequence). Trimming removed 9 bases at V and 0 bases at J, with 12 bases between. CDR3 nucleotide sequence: TGTGCCAGCAGGGACTGGTACTCCTACAATGAGCAGTTCTTC. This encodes CASRDWYSYNEQFF.

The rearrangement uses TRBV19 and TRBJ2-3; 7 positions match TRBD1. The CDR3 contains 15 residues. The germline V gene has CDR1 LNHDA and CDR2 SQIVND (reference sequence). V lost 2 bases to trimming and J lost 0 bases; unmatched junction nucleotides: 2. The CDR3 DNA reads TGTGCCAGTAGTATACAGACAGGGAGCACAGATACGCAGTATTTT. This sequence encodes CASSIQTGSTDTQYF.

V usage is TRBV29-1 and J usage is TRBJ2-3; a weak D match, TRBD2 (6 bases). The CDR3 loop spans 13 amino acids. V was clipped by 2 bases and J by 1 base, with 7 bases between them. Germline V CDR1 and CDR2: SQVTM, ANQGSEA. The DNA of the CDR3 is TGCAGCGTTGAAACGGGAGGCACAGATACGCAGTATTTT. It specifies CSVETGGTDTQYF.

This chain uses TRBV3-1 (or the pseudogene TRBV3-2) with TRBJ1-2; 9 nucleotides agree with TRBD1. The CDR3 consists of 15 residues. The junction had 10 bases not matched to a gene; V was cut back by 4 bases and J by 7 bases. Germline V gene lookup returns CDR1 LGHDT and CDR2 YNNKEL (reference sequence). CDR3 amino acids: CASSLAEQGAGGYTF. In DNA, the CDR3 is TGTGCCAGCAGCCTAGCCGAACAGGGGGCAGGTGGCTACACCTTC.

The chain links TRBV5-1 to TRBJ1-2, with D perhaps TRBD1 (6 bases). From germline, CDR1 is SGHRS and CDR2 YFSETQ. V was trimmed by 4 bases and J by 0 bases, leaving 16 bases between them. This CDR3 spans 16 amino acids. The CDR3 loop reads CASSAPRDTPNYGYTF. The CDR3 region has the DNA TGCGCCAGCAGCGCCCCTCGGGACACCCCTAACTATGGCTACACCTTC.

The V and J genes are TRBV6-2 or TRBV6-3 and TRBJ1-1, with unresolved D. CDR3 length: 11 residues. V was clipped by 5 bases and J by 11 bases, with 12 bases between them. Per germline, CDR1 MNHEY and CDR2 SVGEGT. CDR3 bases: TGTGCCAGCAGTCACAGCAGTTCCGCTTTCTTT. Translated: CASSHSSSAFF.

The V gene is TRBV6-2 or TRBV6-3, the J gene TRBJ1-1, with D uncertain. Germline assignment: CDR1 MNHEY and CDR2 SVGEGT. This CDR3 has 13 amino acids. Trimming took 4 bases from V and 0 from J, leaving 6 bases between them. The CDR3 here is CASSSPMNTEAFF. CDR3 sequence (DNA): TGTGCCAGCAGTTCCCCTATGAACACTGAAGCTTTCTTT.